Below are 24 T cell receptor beta chains sequenced from a single sample in a study of identical twins. In TCRdb, the 5' RACE reads were re-called with MiXCR into one record per CDR3 protein. The table lists fewer than 550,000 distinct CDR3 sequences, around 15% of them singletons. This sample was shared with a second study, whose subject was yellow fever vaccine responses in identical twins.

Sample: CD4+ T cells sorted from blood. Receptors originate from a woman between 18 and 30 years old in good health.

This clonotype was found many times. This chain connects TRBV5-1 to TRBJ2-1; 9 bases match TRBD1. The CDR3 runs 15 residues. Germline-derived CDR1 and CDR2 are SGHRS and YFSETQ. J gave up 7 bases and V 0 bases, and 5 bases lay outside the gene matches. The CDR3 sequence: CASSLGGTGWNEQFF. The CDR3 DNA follows: TGCGCCAGCAGCTTGGGTGGGACAGGGTGGAATGAGCAGTTCTTC.

The J gene is TRBJ2-7, the V gene TRBV2; 12 bases fit TRBD2. Germline values: CDR1 SNHLY, CDR2 FYNNEI. J gave up 7 bases and V 2 bases, and 6 bases lay outside the gene matches. The CDR3 extends over 15 amino acids. The CDR3 DNA reads as TGTGCCAGCAGTGAATTGACTAGCGGGAGCATTGAGCAGTACTTC. Amino acids: CASSELTSGSIEQYF.

This clonotype came up a few times. This chain links TRBV10-3 with TRBJ2-1; a possible D gene is TRBD1 (6 bases). The CDR3 is made up of 13 amino acids. Trimming pared 6 bases from V and 4 bases from J, leaving 10 bases between. Germline loops: CDR1 ENHRY, CDR2 SYGVKD. DNA for the CDR3: TGTGCCATCAGCCGGGACAATTACAATGAGCAGTTCTTC. It specifies CAISRDNYNEQFF.

This chain connects TRBV27 to TRBJ2-3; tentatively, D is TRBD2 (7 bases). This CDR3 comprises 13 residues. Germline V gives CDR1 MNHEY, CDR2 SMNVEV (reference sequence). Trimming took off 6 bases at V and 2 bases at J, with 9 bases between the two ends. The CDR3 bases are TGTGCCAGCAGAGGGGGGGTCACAGATACGCAGTATTTT. Translated: CASRGGVTDTQYF.

The V call is TRBV29-1, the J call TRBJ1-2; TRBD1 is a possible D gene (5 bases). Germline lookup yields CDR1 SQVTM and CDR2 ANQGSEA. Trimming removed 6 bases from V and 1 base from J, with 15 bases in between. The CDR3 has 14 residues. CDR3 in amino acids: CSVPIGANNYGYTF. In DNA, the CDR3 is TGCAGCGTACCGATAGGGGCGAATAACTATGGCTACACCTTC.

V gene TRBV7-2 combines with J gene TRBJ2-1; 8 bases are a match to TRBD2. Germline CDR1 SGHTA, CDR2 FQGNSA. The V gene end was trimmed by 3 bases and the J gene end by 6 bases; junction bases not matched to a gene: 10. CDR3 length: 16 amino acids. The CDR3 here is CASSLGGSGSFNEQFF. CDR3 nucleotides: TGTGCCAGCAGCTTGGGGGGGAGCGGGAGCTTCAATGAGCAGTTCTTC.

This clonotype was detected only a few times. This rearrangement joins TRBV12-3 or TRBV12-4 to TRBJ2-2, with no clear D. Trimming pared 3 bases from V and 1 base from J, leaving 15 bases between. This CDR3 is 17 amino acids long. The CDR3 spells CASSFRFAGWNTGELFF. DNA for the CDR3: TGTGCCAGCAGTTTTCGGTTCGCAGGCTGGAACACCGGGGAGCTGTTTTTT.

V and J are TRBV20-1 and TRBJ2-5; TRBD1 agrees at 9 bases. The CDR3 loop spans 14 amino acids. The germline V gene encodes CDR1 DFQATT and CDR2 SNEGSKA (reference sequence). The junction had 7 bases not matched to a gene; V was cut back by 3 bases and J by 5 bases. The CDR3 DNA reads as TGCAGTGCTAGGGCCGGGACAGGGAGCGAGACCCAGTACTTC. It is translated as CSARAGTGSETQYF.

The rearrangement joins TRBV28 to TRBJ1-2, with D hard to call. This CDR3 has 12 residues. Per the germline V gene, CDR1 is MDHEN and CDR2 is SYDVKM. The V end was cut by 5 bases, the J end by 8 bases, with 12 bases between. The CDR3: CASSGSVQGYTF. The CDR3 region has the DNA TGTGCCAGCAGTGGATCGGTGCAGGGCTACACCTTC.

This chain uses TRBV5-1 with TRBJ1-6; 8 bases agree with TRBD1. The germline CDR1 and CDR2 sequences are SGHRS and YFSETQ. CDR3 size: 15 residues. Germline trimming cut 1 base from V and 7 bases from J; bases unmatched to any gene: 4. CDR3 in amino acids: CASSLIQGENSPLHF. CDR3 DNA sequence: TGCGCCAGCAGCTTGATACAGGGGGAAAATTCACCCCTCCACTTT.

The chain recombines TRBV6-1 with TRBJ2-1, with D possibly matching TRBD1 (6 bases). V dropped 6 bases and J dropped 0 bases, with 12 bases sitting between them. Looked up from germline, CDR1 is MNHNS and CDR2 is SASEGT. This CDR3 region has 15 residues. CDR3 residues: CASSDQGSSYNEQFF. CDR3 nucleotides: TGTGCCAGCAGCGACCAGGGGAGCTCCTACAATGAGCAGTTCTTC.

This chain joins TRBV28 and TRBJ2-2; D unresolved. The CDR3 sequence is 12 residues long. V was clipped by 7 bases and J by 0 bases, with 3 bases between them. Germline loops: CDR1 MDHEN, CDR2 SYDVKM. CDR3 in DNA: TGTGCCAGCATTACGAACACCGGGGAGCTGTTTTTT. Translating it yields CASITNTGELFF. Using reference TRBV28 and TRBJ2-2 for the parts outside the CDR3, the full variable domain is DVKVTQSSRYLVKRTGEKVFLECVQDMDHENMFWYRQDPGLGLRLIYFSYDVKMKEKGDIPEGYSVSREKKERFSLILESASTNQTSMYLCASITNTGELFFGEGSRLTVL.

This clonotype was seen a handful of times. The chain recombines TRBV5-1 with TRBJ2-2, with D possibly TRBD1 on 5 matching bases. Germline V gene data show CDR1 as SGHRS and CDR2 as YFSETQ. Trimming took 4 bases from V and 3 from J, leaving 19 bases between them. The CDR3 runs to 17 residues. In DNA, the CDR3 is TGCGCCAGCAGCCCGGACCCAGGGCGCCTGGACACCGGGGAGCTGTTTTTT. It yields the protein CASSPDPGRLDTGELFF.

This clonotype was counted between two and nine times. The chain recombines TRBV20-1 with TRBJ2-1; D may be TRBD2 (6 bases). The germline V and J ends were trimmed by 5 bases and 12 bases, with 14 bases remaining between them. The CDR3 loop spans 11 amino acids. In germline, CDR1 is DFQATT, CDR2 SNEGSKA (reference sequence). CDR3 region: CSAPEGKTQFF. The CDR3 DNA follows: TGCAGTGCTCCGGAGGGGAAGACGCAGTTCTTC.

There are many counts of this clonotype. The chain joins TRBV21-1 to TRBJ2-7; the table's D call TRBD2 went unverified against the DNA. TRBV21-1 is annotated as a pseudogene. The CDR3 is 16 residues long. In DNA, the CDR3 is TGTGCCAGCCCCCGAGGGAGGGGGGTTAGGGTCCTCGAGCAGTACGTC. Protein: CASPRGRGVRVLEQYV.

Only a few counts were recorded for this clonotype. V usage is TRBV4-1 and J usage is TRBJ1-5; no clear D gene. The CDR3 totals 13 residues. The germline V gene has CDR1 MGHRA and CDR2 YSYEKL. The V end lost 0 bases, the J end lost 9 bases, and 9 bases lay between the germline ends. The CDR3: CASSQDVHRPQHF. CDR3 DNA: TGCGCCAGCAGCCAAGACGTTCACCGGCCCCAGCATTTT.

V gene TRBV5-5 combines with J gene TRBJ2-1; 9 bases map to TRBD2. The ends lost 4 bases at V and 6 bases at J; junction bases unmatched: 8. The germline CDR1 and CDR2 sequences are SGHKS and YYEKEE (reference sequence). The CDR3 runs to 15 residues. The CDR3 region has the DNA TGTGCCAGCAGCAACCCTAGCGGGATGGTCAATGAGCAGTTCTTC. This encodes CASSNPSGMVNEQFF. The full variable domain, completed using reference TRBV5-5 and TRBJ2-1, is DAGVTQSPTHLIKTRGQQVTLRCSPISGHKSVSWYQQVLGQGPQFIFQYYEKEERGRGNFPDRFSARQFPNYSSELNVNALLLGDSALYLCASSNPSGMVNEQFFGPGTRLTVL.

The CDR3 coding sequence is TGTGCCAGCAGTTACGACCCACTAGCGGGAGGGCTCACAGATACGCAGTATTTT. Translated: CASSYDPLAGGLTDTQYF. The gene calls are TRBV6-5 and TRBJ2-3; 13 nucleotides match TRBD2. Germline lookup yields CDR1 MNHEY and CDR2 SVGAGI. This CDR3 has 18 residues. Trimming removed 2 bases from V and 2 bases from J; junction bases left unmatched: 7.

This clonotype was counted between two and nine times. The chain carries TRBV12-3 or TRBV12-4 and TRBJ2-7; no firm D call. The CDR3 totals 14 residues. V was clipped by 6 bases and J by 0 bases, with 12 bases between them. The CDR3 protein is CASSRTASSYEQYF. The CDR3 nucleotides read TGTGCCAGCAGCCGTACAGCGAGCTCCTACGAGCAGTACTTC.

This clonotype has only a few counts. V gene TRBV28 combines with J gene TRBJ2-5; D may be TRBD1 or TRBD2 (5 bases each). Looked up from germline, CDR1 is MDHEN and CDR2 is SYDVKM. Trimming left V 8 bases short and J 4 bases short, with 14 bases between. The CDR3 runs 13 residues. In DNA, the CDR3 is TGTGCCAGCCCCGGGACGAGGGGAGAGACCCAGTACTTC. Encoded protein: CASPGTRGETQYF.

The chain carries TRBV6-1 and TRBJ1-2; unclear D gene. Trimming removed 4 bases at V and 6 bases at J, with 6 bases between. Germline values: CDR1 MNHNS, CDR2 SASEGT. The CDR3 contains 11 residues. The CDR3 region has the DNA TGTGCCAGCAGTGTGGTGGATGGCTACACCTTC. This translates into CASSVVDGYTF.

This clonotype came up a few times. The rearrangement uses TRBV10-3 and TRBJ1-1; D is perhaps TRBD1 (5 bases). The germline V gene encodes CDR1 ENHRY and CDR2 SYGVKD. This CDR3 comprises 12 residues. Trimming shortened V by 10 bases and J by 3 bases, and 12 bases separated the two germline ends. In nucleotides, the CDR3 is TGTGCCACCCACGGGGGGTACACTGAAGCTTTCTTT. This translates into CATHGGYTEAFF.

The chain carries TRBV7-2 and TRBJ2-2; D may match TRBD1 or TRBD2 (6 bases each). V was pared by 2 bases and J by 3 bases, with 31 bases between. From germline, CDR1 is SGHTA and CDR2 FQGNSA. This CDR3 is 22 amino acids long. The chain's CDR3 is CASSLRGQVPPGAGMYTGELFF. CDR3 DNA: TGTGCCAGCAGCTTACGGGGGCAGGTCCCGCCTGGTGCGGGTATGTACACCGGGGAGCTGTTTTTT.

There are a few counts of this clonotype. V and J are TRBV5-1 and TRBJ2-3; 7 bases are shared with TRBD1. The CDR3 has 14 amino acids. The germline V gene has CDR1 SGHRS and CDR2 YFSETQ. V dropped 4 bases and J dropped 5; count of bases not matched to a gene: 7. This CDR3 reads CASSLQGTGDTQYF. Here the CDR3 DNA reads TGCGCCAGCAGCCTACAGGGGACCGGAGATACGCAGTATTTT.